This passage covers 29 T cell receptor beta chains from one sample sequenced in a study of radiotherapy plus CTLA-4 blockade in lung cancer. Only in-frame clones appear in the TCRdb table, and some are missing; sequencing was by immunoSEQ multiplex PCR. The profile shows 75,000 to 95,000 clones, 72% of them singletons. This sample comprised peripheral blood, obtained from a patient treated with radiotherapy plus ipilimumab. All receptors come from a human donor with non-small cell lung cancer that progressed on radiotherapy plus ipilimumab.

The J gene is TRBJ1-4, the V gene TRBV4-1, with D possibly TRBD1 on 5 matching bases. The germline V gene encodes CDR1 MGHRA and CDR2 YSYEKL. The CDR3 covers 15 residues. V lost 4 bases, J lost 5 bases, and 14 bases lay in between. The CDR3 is CASSPVEGWNEKLFF. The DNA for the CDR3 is TGCGCCAGCAGCCCCGTAGAGGGGTGGAATGAAAAACTGTTTTTT.

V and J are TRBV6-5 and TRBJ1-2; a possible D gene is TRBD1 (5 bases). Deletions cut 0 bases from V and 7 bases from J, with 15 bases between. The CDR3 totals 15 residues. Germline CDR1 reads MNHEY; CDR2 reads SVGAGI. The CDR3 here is CASSYSFRVAGGYTF. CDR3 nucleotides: TGTGCCAGCAGTTACTCTTTCAGGGTGGCGGGTGGCTACACCTTC.

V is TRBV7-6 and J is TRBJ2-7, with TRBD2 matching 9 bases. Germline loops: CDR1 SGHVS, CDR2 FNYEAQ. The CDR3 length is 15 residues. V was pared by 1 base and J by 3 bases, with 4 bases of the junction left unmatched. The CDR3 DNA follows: TGTGCCAGCAGCTTAGGTAGCGGGGGCAACTACGAGCAGTACTTC. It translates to CASSLGSGGNYEQYF.

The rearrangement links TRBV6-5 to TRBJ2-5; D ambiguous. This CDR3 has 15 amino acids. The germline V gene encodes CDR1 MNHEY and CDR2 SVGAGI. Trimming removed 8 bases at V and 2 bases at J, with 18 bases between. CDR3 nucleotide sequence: TGTGCCAGCGCTACGGGCCTAACCTCTCAAGAGACCCAGTACTTC. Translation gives CASATGLTSQETQYF.

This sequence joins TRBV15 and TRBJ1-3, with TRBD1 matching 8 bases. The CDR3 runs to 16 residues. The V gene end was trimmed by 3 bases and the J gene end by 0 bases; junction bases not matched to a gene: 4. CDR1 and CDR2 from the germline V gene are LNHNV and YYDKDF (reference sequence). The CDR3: CATSRDRESSGNTIYF. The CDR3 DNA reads TGTGCCACCAGCAGGGACAGGGAGAGCTCTGGAAACACCATATATTTT.

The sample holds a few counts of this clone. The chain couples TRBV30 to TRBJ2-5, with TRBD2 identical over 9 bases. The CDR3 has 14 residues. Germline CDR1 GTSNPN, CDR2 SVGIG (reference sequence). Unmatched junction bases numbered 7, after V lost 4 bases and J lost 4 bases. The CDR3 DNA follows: TGTGCCTGGAAACACGCGGGAGGGATAGAGACCCAGTACTTC. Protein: CAWKHAGGIETQYF.

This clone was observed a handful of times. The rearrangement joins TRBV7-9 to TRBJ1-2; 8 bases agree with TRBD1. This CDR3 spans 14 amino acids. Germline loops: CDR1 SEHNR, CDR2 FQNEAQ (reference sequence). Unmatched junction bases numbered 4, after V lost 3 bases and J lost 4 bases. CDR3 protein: CASSLVTGAYGYTF. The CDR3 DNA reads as TGTGCCAGCAGCTTGGTGACAGGGGCCTATGGCTACACCTTC.

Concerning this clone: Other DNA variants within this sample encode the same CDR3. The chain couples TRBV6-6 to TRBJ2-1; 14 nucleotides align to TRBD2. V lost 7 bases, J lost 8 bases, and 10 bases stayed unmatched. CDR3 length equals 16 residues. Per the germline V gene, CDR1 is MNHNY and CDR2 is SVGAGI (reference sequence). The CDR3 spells CASIRRLAGGSDEQFF. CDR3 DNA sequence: TGTGCCAGCATTAGGAGACTAGCGGGAGGGTCGGATGAGCAGTTCTTC.

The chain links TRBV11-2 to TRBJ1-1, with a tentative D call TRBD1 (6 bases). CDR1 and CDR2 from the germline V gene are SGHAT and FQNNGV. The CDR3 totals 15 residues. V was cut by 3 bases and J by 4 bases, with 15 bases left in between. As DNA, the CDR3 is TGTGCCAGCAGCTTGGCCGGGACATTCGCCACTGAAGCTTTCTTT. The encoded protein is CASSLAGTFATEAFF.

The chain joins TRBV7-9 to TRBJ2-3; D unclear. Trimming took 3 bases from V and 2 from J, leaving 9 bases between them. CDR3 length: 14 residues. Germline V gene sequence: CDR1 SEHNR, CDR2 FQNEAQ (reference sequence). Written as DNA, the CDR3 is TGTGCCAGCAGCTTTTTGGTAAACACAGATACGCAGTATTTT. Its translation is CASSFLVNTDTQYF.

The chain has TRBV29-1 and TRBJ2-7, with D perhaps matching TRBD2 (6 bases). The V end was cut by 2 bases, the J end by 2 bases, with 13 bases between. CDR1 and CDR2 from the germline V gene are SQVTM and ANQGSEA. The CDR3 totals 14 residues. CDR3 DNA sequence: TGCAGCGTTGAACAGCCCGGGAGTCCCTACGAGCAGTACTTC. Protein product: CSVEQPGSPYEQYF.

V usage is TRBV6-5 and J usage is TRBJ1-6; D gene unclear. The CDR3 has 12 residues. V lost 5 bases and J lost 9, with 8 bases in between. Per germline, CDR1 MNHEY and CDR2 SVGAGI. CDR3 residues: CASSETGSPLHF. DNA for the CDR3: TGTGCCAGCAGTGAAACGGGTTCACCCCTCCACTTT.

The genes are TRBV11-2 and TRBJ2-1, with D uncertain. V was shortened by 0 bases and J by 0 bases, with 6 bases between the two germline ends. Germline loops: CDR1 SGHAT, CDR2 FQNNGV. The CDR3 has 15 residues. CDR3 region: CASSLEVSSYNEQFF. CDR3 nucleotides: TGTGCCAGCAGCTTAGAGGTGAGCTCCTACAATGAGCAGTTCTTC.

The CDR3 DNA is TGTGCCATCAGTGAGGCGAGCCGGGACCACTACGAGCAGTACTTC. It translates to CAISEASRDHYEQYF. This chain connects TRBV10-3 to TRBJ2-7, with D perhaps being TRBD1 or TRBD2 (5 bases each). The CDR3 runs 15 residues. Trimming stripped 2 bases from V and 3 bases from J, with 14 bases between. Germline V gene sequence: CDR1 ENHRY, CDR2 SYGVKD.

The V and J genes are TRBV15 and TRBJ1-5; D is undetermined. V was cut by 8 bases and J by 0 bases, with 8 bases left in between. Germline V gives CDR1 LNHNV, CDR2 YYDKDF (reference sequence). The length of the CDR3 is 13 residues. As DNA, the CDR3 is TGTGCCACCCGGGCGTCTAGCAATCAGCCCCAGCATTTT. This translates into CATRASSNQPQHF.

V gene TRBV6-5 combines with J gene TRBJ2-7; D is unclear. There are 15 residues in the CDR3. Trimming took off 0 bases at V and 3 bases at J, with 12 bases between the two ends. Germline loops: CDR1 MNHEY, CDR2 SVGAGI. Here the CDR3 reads CASSYSTTNLYEQYF. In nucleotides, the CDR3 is TGTGCCAGCAGTTACTCGACGACAAACCTCTACGAGCAGTACTTC.

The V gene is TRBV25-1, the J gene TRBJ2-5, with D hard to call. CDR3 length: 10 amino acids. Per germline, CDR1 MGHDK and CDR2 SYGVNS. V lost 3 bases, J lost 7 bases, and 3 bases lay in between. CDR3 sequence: CASSDVTQYF. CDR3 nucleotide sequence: TGTGCCAGCAGTGACGTGACCCAGTACTTC.

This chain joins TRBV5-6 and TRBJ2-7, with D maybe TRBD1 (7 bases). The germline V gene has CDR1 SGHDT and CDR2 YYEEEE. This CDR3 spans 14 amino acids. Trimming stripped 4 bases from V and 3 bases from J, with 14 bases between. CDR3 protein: CASSAGGSYYEQYF. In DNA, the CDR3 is TGTGCCAGCAGCGCAGGGGGGTCCTACTACGAGCAGTACTTC.

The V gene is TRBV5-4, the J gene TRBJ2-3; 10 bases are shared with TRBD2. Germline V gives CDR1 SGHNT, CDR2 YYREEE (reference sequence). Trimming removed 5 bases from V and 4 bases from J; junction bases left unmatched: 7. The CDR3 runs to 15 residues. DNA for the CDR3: TGTGCCAGCAGGTTTAGCGGGGGGCCTCCAGATACGCAGTATTTT. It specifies CASRFSGGPPDTQYF.

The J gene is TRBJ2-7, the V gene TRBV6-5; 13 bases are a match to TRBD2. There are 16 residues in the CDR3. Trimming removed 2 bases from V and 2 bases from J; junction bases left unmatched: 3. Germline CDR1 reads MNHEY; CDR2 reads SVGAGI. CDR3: CASSYRGTSGAYEQYF. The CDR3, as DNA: TGTGCCAGCAGTTACCGCGGGACTAGCGGGGCCTACGAGCAGTACTTC.

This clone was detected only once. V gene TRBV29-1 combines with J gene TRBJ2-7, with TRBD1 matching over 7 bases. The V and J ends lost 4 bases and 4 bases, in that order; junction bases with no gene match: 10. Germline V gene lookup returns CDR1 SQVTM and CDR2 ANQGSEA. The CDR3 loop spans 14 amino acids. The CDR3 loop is CSVGARDRRYEQYF. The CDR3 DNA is TGCAGCGTTGGAGCCCGGGACAGACGTTACGAGCAGTACTTC.

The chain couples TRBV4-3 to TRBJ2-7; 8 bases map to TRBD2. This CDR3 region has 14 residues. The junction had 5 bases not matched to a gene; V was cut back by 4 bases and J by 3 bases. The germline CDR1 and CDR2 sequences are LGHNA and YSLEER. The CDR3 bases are TGCGCCAGCAGCCCGACCGGGACTAGCTACGAGCAGTACTTC. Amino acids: CASSPTGTSYEQYF.

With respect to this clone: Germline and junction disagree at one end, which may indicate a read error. Written as DNA, the CDR3 is TGTGCCAGCTCCCCACTTGGTTTGATAGCGGGACCAGGGCAGGAAGATACGCAGTATTTT. Encoded protein: CASSPLGLIAGPGQEDTQYF. The genes are TRBV18 and TRBJ2-3, with 8 bases aligning to TRBD2. This CDR3 has 20 residues. CDR1 and CDR2 from the germline V gene are KGHSH and LQKENI.

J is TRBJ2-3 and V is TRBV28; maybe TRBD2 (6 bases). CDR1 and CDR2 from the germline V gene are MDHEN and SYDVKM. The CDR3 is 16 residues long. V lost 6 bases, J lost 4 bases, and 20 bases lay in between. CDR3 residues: CASRPGASARPDTQYF. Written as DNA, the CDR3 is TGTGCCAGCAGGCCAGGTGCTAGCGCCAGACCAGATACGCAGTATTTT.

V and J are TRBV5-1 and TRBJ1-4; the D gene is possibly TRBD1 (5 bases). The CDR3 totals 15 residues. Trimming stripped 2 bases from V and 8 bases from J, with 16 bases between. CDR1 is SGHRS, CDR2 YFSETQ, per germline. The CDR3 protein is CASSFSQGGKEKLFF. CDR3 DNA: TGCGCCAGCAGCTTCAGTCAGGGAGGAAAGGAAAAACTGTTTTTT. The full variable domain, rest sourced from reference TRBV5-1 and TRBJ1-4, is KAGVTQTPRYLIKTRGQQVTLSCSPISGHRSVSWYQQTPGQGLQFLFEYFSETQRNKGNFPGRFSGRQFSNSRSEMNVSTLELGDSALYLCASSFSQGGKEKLFFGSGTQLSVL.

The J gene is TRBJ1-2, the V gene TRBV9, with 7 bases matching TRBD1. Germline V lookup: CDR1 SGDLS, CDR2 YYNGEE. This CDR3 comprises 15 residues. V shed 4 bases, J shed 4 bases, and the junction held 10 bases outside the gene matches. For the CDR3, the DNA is TGTGCCAGCAGCCCGCAGGTCGGGACAGCCTATGGCTACACCTTC. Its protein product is CASSPQVGTAYGYTF.

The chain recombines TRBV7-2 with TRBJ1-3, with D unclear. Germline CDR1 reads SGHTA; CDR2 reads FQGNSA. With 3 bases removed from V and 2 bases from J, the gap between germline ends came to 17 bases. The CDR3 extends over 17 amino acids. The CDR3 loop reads CASSFLAAAVAGNTIYF. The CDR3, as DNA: TGTGCCAGCAGCTTCCTAGCAGCCGCAGTGGCTGGAAACACCATATATTTT.

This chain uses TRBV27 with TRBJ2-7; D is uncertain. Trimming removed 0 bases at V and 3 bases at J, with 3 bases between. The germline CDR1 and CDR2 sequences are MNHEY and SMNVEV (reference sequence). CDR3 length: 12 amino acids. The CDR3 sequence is CASSLSGYEQYF. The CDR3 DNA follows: TGTGCCAGCAGTTTATCGGGCTACGAGCAGTACTTC.

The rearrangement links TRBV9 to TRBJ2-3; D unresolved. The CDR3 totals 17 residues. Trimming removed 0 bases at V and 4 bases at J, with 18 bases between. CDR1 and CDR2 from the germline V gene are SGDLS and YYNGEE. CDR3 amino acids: CASSVGLLPELPDTQYF. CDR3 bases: TGTGCCAGCAGCGTAGGGTTACTTCCGGAGCTGCCAGATACGCAGTATTTT. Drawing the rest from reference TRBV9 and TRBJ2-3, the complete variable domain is DSGVTQTPKHLITATGQRVTLRCSPRSGDLSVYWYQQSLDQGLQFLIQYYNGEERAKGNILERFSAQQFPDLHSELNLSSLELGDSALYFCASSVGLLPELPDTQYFGPGTRLTVL.